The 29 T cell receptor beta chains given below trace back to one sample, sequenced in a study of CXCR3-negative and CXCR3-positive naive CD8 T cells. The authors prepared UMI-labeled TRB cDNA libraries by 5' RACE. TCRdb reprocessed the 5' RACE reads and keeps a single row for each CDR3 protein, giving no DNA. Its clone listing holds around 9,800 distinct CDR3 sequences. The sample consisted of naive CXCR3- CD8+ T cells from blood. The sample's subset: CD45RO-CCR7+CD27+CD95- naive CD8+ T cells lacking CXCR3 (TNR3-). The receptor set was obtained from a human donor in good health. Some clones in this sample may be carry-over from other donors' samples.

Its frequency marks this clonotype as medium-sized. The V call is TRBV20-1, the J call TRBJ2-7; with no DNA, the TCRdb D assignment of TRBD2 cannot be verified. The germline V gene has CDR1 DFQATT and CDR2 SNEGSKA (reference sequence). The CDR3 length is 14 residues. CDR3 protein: CSADPGLAVLEQYF.

The CDR3 sequence is CASSYLGGFYNEQFF. The rearrangement uses TRBV27 and TRBJ2-1; the D call from TCRdb, TRBD1, cannot be confirmed without DNA. Germline V gene data show CDR1 as MNHEY and CDR2 as SMNVEV (reference sequence). The CDR3 length is 15 residues.

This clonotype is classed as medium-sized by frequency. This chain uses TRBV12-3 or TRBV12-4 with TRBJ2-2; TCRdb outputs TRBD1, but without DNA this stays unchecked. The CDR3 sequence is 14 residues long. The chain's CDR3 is CASTPETYTGELFF.

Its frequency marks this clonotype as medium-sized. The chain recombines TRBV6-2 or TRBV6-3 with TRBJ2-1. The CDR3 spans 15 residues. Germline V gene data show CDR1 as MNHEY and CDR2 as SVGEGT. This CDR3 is CASRTDGSSYNEQFF.

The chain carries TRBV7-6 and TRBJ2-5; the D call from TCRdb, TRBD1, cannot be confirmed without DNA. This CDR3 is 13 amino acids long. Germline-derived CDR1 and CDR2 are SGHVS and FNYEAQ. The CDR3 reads CASSLDPGETLYF.

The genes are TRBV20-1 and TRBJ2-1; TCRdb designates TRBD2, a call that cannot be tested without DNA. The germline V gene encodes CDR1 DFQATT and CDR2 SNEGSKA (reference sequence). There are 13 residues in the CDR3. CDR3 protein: CSARAGRGNEQFF.

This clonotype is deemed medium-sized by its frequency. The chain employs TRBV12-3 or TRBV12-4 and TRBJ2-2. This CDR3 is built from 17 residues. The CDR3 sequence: CASSFSLDLGNTGELFF.

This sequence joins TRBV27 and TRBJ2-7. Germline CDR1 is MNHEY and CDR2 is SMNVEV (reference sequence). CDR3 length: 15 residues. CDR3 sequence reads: CASSPMQDMPYEQYF.

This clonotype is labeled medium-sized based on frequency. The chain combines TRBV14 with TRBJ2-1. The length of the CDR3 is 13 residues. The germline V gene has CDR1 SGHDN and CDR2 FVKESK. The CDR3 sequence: CASSLDPYNEQFF. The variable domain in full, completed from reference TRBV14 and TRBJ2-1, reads EAGVTQFPSHSVIEKGQTVTLRCDPISGHDNLYWYRRVMGKEIKFLLHFVKESKQDESGMPNNRFLAERTGGTYSTLKVQPAELEDSGVYFCASSLDPYNEQFFGPGTRLTVL.

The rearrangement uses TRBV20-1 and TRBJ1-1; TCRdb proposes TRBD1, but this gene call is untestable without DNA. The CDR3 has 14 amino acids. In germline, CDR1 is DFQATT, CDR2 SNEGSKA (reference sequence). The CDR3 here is CSARDLGQGAEAFF.

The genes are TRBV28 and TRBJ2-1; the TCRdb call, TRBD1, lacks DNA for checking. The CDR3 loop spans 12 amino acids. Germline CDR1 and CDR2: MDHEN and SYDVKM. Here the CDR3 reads CAISTGTNEQFF.

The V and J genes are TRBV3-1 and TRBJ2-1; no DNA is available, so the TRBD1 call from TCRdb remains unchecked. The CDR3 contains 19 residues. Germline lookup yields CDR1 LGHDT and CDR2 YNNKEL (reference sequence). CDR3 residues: CASSQDPEFTGEVVGEQFF.

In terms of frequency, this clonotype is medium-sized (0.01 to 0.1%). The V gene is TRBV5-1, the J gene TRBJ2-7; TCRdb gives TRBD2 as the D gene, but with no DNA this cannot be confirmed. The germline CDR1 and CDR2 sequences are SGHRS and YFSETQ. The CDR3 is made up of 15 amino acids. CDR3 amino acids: CASSPGLAGGLEQYF.

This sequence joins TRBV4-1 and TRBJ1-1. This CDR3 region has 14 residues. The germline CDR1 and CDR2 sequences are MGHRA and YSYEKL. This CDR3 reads CASSQDSRNTEAFF.

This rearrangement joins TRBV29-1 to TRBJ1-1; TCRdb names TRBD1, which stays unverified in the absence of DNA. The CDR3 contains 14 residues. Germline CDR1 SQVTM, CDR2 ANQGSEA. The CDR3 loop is CSVDFRGIGTEAFF. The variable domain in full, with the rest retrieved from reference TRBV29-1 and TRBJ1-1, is SAVISQKPSRDICQRGTSLTIQCQVDSQVTMMFWYRQQPGQSLTLIATANQGSEATYESGFVIDKFPISRPNLTFSTLTVSNMSPEDSSIYLCSVDFRGIGTEAFFGQGTRLTVV.

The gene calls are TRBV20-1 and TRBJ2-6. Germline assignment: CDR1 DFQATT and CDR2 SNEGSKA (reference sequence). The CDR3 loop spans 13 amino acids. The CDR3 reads CSAREAGANVLTF.

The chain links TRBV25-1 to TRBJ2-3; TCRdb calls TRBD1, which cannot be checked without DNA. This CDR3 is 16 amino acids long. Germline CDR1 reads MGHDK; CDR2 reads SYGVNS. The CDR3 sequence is CASSDWTEGISDTQYF.

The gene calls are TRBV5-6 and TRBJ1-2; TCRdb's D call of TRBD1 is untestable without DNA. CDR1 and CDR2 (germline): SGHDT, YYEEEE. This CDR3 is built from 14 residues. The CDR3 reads CASRGTATIYGYTF.

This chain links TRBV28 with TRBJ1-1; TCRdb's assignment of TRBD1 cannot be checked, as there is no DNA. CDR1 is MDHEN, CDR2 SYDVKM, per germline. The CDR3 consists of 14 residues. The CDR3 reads CASSLWQGNTEAFF. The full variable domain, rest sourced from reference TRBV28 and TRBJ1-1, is DVKVTQSSRYLVKRTGEKVFLECVQDMDHENMFWYRQDPGLGLRLIYFSYDVKMKEKGDIPEGYSVSREKKERFSLILESASTNQTSMYLCASSLWQGNTEAFFGQGTRLTVV.

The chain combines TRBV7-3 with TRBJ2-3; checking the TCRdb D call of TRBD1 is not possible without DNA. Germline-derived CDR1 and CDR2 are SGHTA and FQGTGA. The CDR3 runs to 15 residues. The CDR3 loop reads CASSLTGGSADTQYF.

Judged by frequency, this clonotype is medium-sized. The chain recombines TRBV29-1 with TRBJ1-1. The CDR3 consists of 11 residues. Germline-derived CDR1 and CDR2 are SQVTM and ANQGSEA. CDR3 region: CSVRRDTEAFF.

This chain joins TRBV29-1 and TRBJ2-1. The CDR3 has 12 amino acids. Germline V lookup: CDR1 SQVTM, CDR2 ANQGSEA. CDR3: CSGWGIFHEQFF.

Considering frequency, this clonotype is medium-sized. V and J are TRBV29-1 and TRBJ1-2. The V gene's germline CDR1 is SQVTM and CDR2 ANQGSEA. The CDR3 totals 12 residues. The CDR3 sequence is CSVEGTQDGYTF.

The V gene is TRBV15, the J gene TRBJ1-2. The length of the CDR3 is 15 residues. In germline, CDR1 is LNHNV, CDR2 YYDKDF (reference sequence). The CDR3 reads CATSKESGANYGYTF.

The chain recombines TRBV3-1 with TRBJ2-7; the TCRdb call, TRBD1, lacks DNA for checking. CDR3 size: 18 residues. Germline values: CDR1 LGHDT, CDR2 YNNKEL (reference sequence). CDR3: CASSQELFLDRGLGEQYF.

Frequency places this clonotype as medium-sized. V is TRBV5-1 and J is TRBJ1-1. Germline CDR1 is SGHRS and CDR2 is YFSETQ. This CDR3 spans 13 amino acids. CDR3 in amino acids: CASSQTMNTEAFF. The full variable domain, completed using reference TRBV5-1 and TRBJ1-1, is KAGVTQTPRYLIKTRGQQVTLSCSPISGHRSVSWYQQTPGQGLQFLFEYFSETQRNKGNFPGRFSGRQFSNSRSEMNVSTLELGDSALYLCASSQTMNTEAFFGQGTRLTVV.

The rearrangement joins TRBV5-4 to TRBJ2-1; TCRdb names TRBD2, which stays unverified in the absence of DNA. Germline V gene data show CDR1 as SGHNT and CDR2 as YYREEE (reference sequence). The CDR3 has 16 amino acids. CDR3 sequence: CASSLGAGGPEDEQFF.

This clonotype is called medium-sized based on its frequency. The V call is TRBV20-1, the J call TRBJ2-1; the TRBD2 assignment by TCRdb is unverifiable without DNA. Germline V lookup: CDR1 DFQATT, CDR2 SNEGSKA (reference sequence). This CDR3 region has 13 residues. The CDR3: CSAPGTSGNEQFF.

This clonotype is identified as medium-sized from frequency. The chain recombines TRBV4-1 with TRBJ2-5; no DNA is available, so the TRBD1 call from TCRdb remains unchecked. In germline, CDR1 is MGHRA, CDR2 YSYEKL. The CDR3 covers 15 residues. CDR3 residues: CASSQIQAAQETQYF.